The T cell receptor beta chain described here comes from a study of OX40 agonist ivuxolimab in advanced cancers. Study observations and caveats: Within 6 weeks, CD4+ and CD8+ blood T cells expanded clonally at 0.1 to 3.0 mg/kg.

Worth noting for this clone: The antigen remains undetermined. The conserved closing phenylalanine or tryptophan is absent in this CDR3, likely reflecting a read error.

Data came from immunoSEQ multiplex PCR; TCRdb stores just in-frame clones and leaves some out. The profile shows 65,000 to 80,000 clones, roughly nine tenths of them singletons. The CDR3 is 15 residues long. Germline loops: CDR1 LNHNV, CDR2 YYDKDF (reference sequence). V was pared by 5 bases and J by 8 bases, with 7 bases of the junction left unmatched. The source of this sequence is an adult with an advanced solid tumor such as melanoma, head and neck, liver or kidney cancer. Source: CD4+ or CD8+ T cells sorted from blood, taken in a trial of the OX40 agonist ivuxolimab. The chain is built from TRBV15 and TRBJ1-6; 9 bases are a match to TRBD1. This CDR3 reads CATSPGQGLHSPLHL. CDR3 DNA sequence: TGTGCCACCAGCCCGGGACAGGGCCTACATTCACCCCTCCACCTT.